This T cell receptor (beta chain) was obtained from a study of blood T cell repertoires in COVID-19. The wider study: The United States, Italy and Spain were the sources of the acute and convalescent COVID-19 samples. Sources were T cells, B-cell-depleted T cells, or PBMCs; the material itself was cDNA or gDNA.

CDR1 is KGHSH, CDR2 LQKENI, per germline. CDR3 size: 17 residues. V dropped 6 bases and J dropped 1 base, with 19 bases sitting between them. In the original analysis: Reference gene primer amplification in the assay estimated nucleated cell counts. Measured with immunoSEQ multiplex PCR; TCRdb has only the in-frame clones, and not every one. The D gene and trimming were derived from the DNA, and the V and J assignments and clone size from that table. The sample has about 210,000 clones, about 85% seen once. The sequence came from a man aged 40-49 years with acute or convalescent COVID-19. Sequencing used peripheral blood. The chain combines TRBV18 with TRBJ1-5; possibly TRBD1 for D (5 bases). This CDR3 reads CASSTSGDPMSNQPQHF. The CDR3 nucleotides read TGTGCCAGCTCCACCAGCGGGGACCCGATGAGCAATCAGCCCCAGCATTTT. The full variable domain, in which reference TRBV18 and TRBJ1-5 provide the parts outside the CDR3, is NAGVMQNPRHLVRRRGQEARLRCSPMKGHSHVYWYRQLPEEGLKFMVYLQKENIIDESGMPKERFSAEFPKEGPSILRIQQVVRGDSAAYFCASSTSGDPMSNQPQHFGDGTRLSIL.